These 24 T cell receptor beta chains were sequenced from one sample in a study of cytomegalovirus exposure and HLA in healthy donors. The PCR used 60 Vbeta and 13 Jbeta primers. This table comes from immunoSEQ multiplex PCR, and its TCRdb copy is limited to in-frame clones, with some not included. The data show 150,000 to 250,000 clones, 82% seen once. The sample comprised PBMCs. Every receptor here comes from a boy under 10 years old in good health and CMV-seronegative.

The rearrangement links TRBV7-2 to TRBJ1-6; 11 bases fit TRBD1. The ends lost 0 bases at V and 10 bases at J; junction bases unmatched: 5. The CDR3 loop spans 16 amino acids. Germline V gene lookup returns CDR1 SGHTA and CDR2 FQGNSA. The CDR3 is CASSLARTGGYSPLHF. For the CDR3, the DNA is TGTGCCAGCAGCTTAGCACGGACAGGGGGCTACTCACCCCTCCACTTT.

The CDR3 protein is CASSLSLYEQYF. CDR3 coding DNA: TGTGCCAGCAGCTTATCTCTTTACGAGCAGTACTTC. This chain connects TRBV13 to TRBJ2-7; D gene unclear. Per the germline V gene, CDR1 is PRHDT and CDR2 is FYEKMQ (reference sequence). There are 12 residues in the CDR3. With 2 bases removed from V and 4 bases from J, the gap between germline ends came to 6 bases.

This chain uses TRBV5-6 with TRBJ2-1; weak D call: TRBD1 (6 bases). The CDR3 runs 16 residues. Germline V gene lookup returns CDR1 SGHDT and CDR2 YYEEEE. Trimming pared 1 base from V and 7 bases from J, leaving 18 bases between. This chain's CDR3 is CASSLMMAGVRNEQFF. As DNA, the CDR3 is TGTGCCAGCAGCTTGATGATGGCAGGGGTAAGGAATGAGCAGTTCTTC.

This clone was observed a few times. The chain employs TRBV9 and TRBJ1-2; D ambiguous. Germline V gene lookup returns CDR1 SGDLS and CDR2 YYNGEE. This CDR3 comprises 14 residues. The V end lost 0 bases, the J end lost 4 bases, and 10 bases lay between the germline ends. The CDR3 here is CASSVASVSYGYTF. The DNA of the CDR3 is TGTGCCAGCAGCGTAGCATCGGTGAGCTATGGCTACACCTTC.

This chain links TRBV4-2 with TRBJ2-7; 8 positions agree with TRBD2. The CDR3 is 15 amino acids. Germline V gene data show CDR1 as LGHNA and CDR2 as YNFKEQ. V lost 0 bases and J lost 2; bases outside the gene matches: 3. Here the CDR3 DNA reads TGTGCCAGCAGCCAAGAGTTAGCGGGGCCCTACGAGCAGTACTTC. The encoded protein is CASSQELAGPYEQYF.

The J gene is TRBJ1-4, the V gene TRBV25-1; D not resolved. This CDR3 spans 14 amino acids. The V and J ends lost 3 bases and 5 bases respectively, with 10 bases between them. Germline V lookup: CDR1 MGHDK, CDR2 SYGVNS. The CDR3 is CASSDSGWNEKLFF. The CDR3 bases are TGTGCCAGCAGTGACTCGGGATGGAATGAAAAACTGTTTTTT.

This sequence joins TRBV11-2 and TRBJ1-3, with a tentative D call TRBD1 (5 bases). Trimming took 2 bases from V and 3 from J, leaving 14 bases between them. Looked up from germline, CDR1 is SGHAT and CDR2 is FQNNGV. There are 16 residues in the CDR3. The CDR3 DNA reads as TGTGCCAGCAGCTTACAGGGTTCTATGGGTGGAAACACCATATATTTT. Protein sequence: CASSLQGSMGGNTIYF.

In this sample, this clone turned up once. This specimen includes other DNA sequences encoding the same CDR3. The chain employs TRBV9 and TRBJ2-3, with D uncertain. The CDR3 has 13 residues. The V gene's germline CDR1 is SGDLS and CDR2 YYNGEE. The germline V and J ends were trimmed by 0 bases and 6 bases, with 8 bases remaining between them. The CDR3 spells CASSVGGSDTQYF. The CDR3 coding sequence is TGTGCCAGCAGCGTAGGAGGATCGGATACGCAGTATTTT.

The rearrangement joins TRBV5-1 to TRBJ2-7; TRBD1 aligns across 8 bases. J gave up 3 bases and V 5 bases, and 4 bases lay outside the gene matches. Germline CDR1 SGHRS, CDR2 YFSETQ. The CDR3 runs 13 residues. The CDR3 sequence is CASRYGTGYEQYF. The DNA for the CDR3 is TGCGCCAGCAGATACGGGACAGGCTACGAGCAGTACTTC.

The rearrangement links TRBV5-4 to TRBJ1-2, with D possibly being TRBD1 (5 bases). The CDR3 is 14 amino acids. V was shortened by 1 base and J by 5 bases, with 12 bases between the two germline ends. Per the germline V gene, CDR1 is SGHNT and CDR2 is YYREEE (reference sequence). In DNA form, the CDR3 reads TGTGCCAGCAGCTTGACCCTCACAGGATATGGCTACACCTTC. Protein product: CASSLTLTGYGYTF. The full variable domain, in which reference TRBV5-4 and TRBJ1-2 provide the parts outside the CDR3, is ETGVTQSPTHLIKTRGQQVTLRCSSQSGHNTVSWYQQALGQGPQFIFQYYREEENGRGNFPPRFSGLQFPNYSSELNVNALELDDSALYLCASSLTLTGYGYTFGSGTRLTVV.

The V call is TRBV5-5, the J call TRBJ2-7, with 7 bases lining up with TRBD1. Germline lookup yields CDR1 SGHKS and CDR2 YYEKEE (reference sequence). This CDR3 spans 12 amino acids. The V and J ends lost 3 bases and 5 bases, in that order; junction bases with no gene match: 2. CDR3 loop: CASSSGQDEQYF. CDR3 nucleotides: TGTGCCAGCAGCTCTGGACAGGACGAGCAGTACTTC.

The rearrangement joins TRBV6-5 to TRBJ1-1, with D maybe TRBD1 (5 bases). Trimming cost V 2 bases and J 4 bases, with 8 bases left between them. Germline CDR1 is MNHEY and CDR2 is SVGAGI. The CDR3 has 13 amino acids. CDR3 amino acids: CASSYQGGTEAFF. CDR3 nucleotide sequence: TGTGCCAGCAGTTACCAGGGTGGCACTGAAGCTTTCTTT.

The chain carries TRBV7-2 and TRBJ1-1, with TRBD1 matching over 7 bases. J lost 3 bases, V lost 5 bases, and 6 bases had no gene match. Germline CDR1 SGHTA, CDR2 FQGNSA. The CDR3 is 14 residues long. CDR3 sequence (DNA): TGTGCCAGCAGCCTAGTGACAGGGCACACTGAAGCTTTCTTT. This gives the protein CASSLVTGHTEAFF.

The chain recombines TRBV6-1 with TRBJ2-5, with 12 bases identical to TRBD1. The germline V gene encodes CDR1 MNHNS and CDR2 SASEGT. The trim removed 8 bases at V and 4 bases at J, leaving 5 bases unmatched. The CDR3 runs 14 residues. In DNA, the CDR3 is TGTGCCAGCGGGACAGGGGGCGCGGGAGAGACCCAGTACTTC. Protein: CASGTGGAGETQYF.

V usage is TRBV18 and J usage is TRBJ1-5, with a possible D match to TRBD1 (6 bases). Trimming removed 4 bases at V and 2 bases at J, with 12 bases between. Germline V gene sequence: CDR1 KGHSH, CDR2 LQKENI. The CDR3 has 15 amino acids. The CDR3 is CASSRGQAGNQPQHF. The DNA of the CDR3 is TGTGCCAGCTCACGGGGACAAGCGGGCAATCAGCCCCAGCATTTT.

This clone was picked up one time. This chain uses TRBV19 with TRBJ2-7; the match to TRBD1 covers 8 bases. With 5 bases clipped from V and 4 bases from J, the junction kept 10 bases outside the gene matches. Germline CDR1 is LNHDA and CDR2 is SQIVND (reference sequence). The CDR3 is 15 amino acids. CDR3 sequence reads: CASSLRDRPGYEQYF. CDR3 nucleotide sequence: TGTGCCAGTAGTTTACGGGACAGGCCGGGGTACGAGCAGTACTTC.

This clone was seen a few times. J is TRBJ1-2 and V is TRBV5-1; 9 bases are a match to TRBD1. The germline CDR1 and CDR2 sequences are SGHRS and YFSETQ. V trimming: 7 bases; J trimming: 6 bases; junction bases outside the gene matches: 10. This CDR3 comprises 14 residues. The CDR3 spells CASGIPGQGNGYTF. CDR3 DNA: TGCGCCAGCGGAATTCCGGGACAGGGTAATGGCTACACCTTC.

The CDR3 DNA reads as TGCGCCAGCAGCCTCTACCTAGGGGGTTCGGTCGACGAGCAGTACTTC. Its protein product is CASSLYLGGSVDEQYF. The V call is TRBV4-3, the J call TRBJ2-7, with a possible D match to TRBD1 (6 bases). The length of the CDR3 is 16 residues. Germline V gene sequence: CDR1 LGHNA, CDR2 YSLEER. V shed 4 bases and J shed 5 bases, with 21 bases lying between them.

The chain combines TRBV19 with TRBJ2-7; 7 bases fit TRBD1. After removal of 6 bases from V and 0 bases from J, the junction contained 5 bases not matched to a gene. The germline V gene has CDR1 LNHDA and CDR2 SQIVND (reference sequence). CDR3 size: 14 residues. The CDR3 DNA is TGTGCCAGTAGAAGGGACAGTGACTCCTACGAGCAGTACTTC. It encodes CASRRDSDSYEQYF.

The chain has TRBV19 and TRBJ1-2; D is perhaps TRBD1 (6 bases). The CDR3 sequence is 14 residues long. Between the trimmed V and J ends, which lost 7 bases and 6 bases, there was a span of 18 bases. Germline V lookup: CDR1 LNHDA, CDR2 SQIVND (reference sequence). Here the CDR3 reads CASKAGDRPHGYTF. CDR3 bases: TGTGCCAGTAAGGCAGGGGATCGTCCTCATGGCTACACCTTC.

This clone occurred a few times. The V gene is TRBV7-6, the J gene TRBJ2-7, with 11 bases that match TRBD1. V lost 0 bases to trimming and J lost 2 bases; unmatched junction nucleotides: 6. Germline CDR1 SGHVS, CDR2 FNYEAQ. The CDR3 loop spans 17 amino acids. CDR3 nucleotide sequence: TGTGCCAGCAGCTTAGCGATTTCGGACAGGGGGCCCTACGAGCAGTACTTC. This sequence encodes CASSLAISDRGPYEQYF.

This clone was observed a handful of times. The chain recombines TRBV7-6 with TRBJ2-2; TRBD2 matches 14 bases. The CDR3 totals 18 residues. Losses at the gene ends were 1 base for V and 2 bases for J; bases not matched to a gene: 3. Germline V gives CDR1 SGHVS, CDR2 FNYEAQ. CDR3 bases: TGTGCCAGCAGCTTAGGGACTAGCGGGGGGCTTAACACCGGGGAGCTGTTTTTT. Its protein is CASSLGTSGGLNTGELFF. The complete variable domain, with remaining parts taken from reference TRBV7-6 and TRBJ2-2, reads GAGVSQSPRYKVTKRGQDVALRCDPISGHVSLYWYRQALGQGPEFLTYFNYEAQQDKSGLPNDRFSAERPEGSISTLTIQRTEQRDSAMYRCASSLGTSGGLNTGELFFGEGSRLTVL.

The chain couples TRBV30 to TRBJ1-4; 11 nucleotides line up with TRBD1. V shed 1 base and J 9 bases; nucleotides not matched to a gene: 1. CDR1 is GTSNPN, CDR2 SVGIG, per germline (reference sequence). The CDR3 has 13 amino acids. The CDR3, as DNA: TGTGCCTGGAGTGGGACAGGGGGCAAAAAACTGTTTTTT. Amino acid sequence: CAWSGTGGKKLFF.

The table lists this clone with a count of one. V gene TRBV11-2 combines with J gene TRBJ2-3; D is uncertain. This CDR3 contains 12 residues. Germline CDR1 is SGHAT and CDR2 is FQNNGV. V lost 5 bases to trimming and J lost 2 bases, with 5 bases between them. CDR3 coding DNA: TGTGCCAGCAGCCTTAACACAGATACGCAGTATTTT. Protein: CASSLNTDTQYF. The full variable domain, its missing parts supplied by reference TRBV11-2 and TRBJ2-3, is EAGVAQSPRYKIIEKRQSVAFWCNPISGHATLYWYQQILGQGPKLLIQFQNNGVVDDSQLPKDRFSAERLKGVDSTLKIQPAKLEDSAVYLCASSLNTDTQYFGPGTRLTVL.